A selection of T cell receptor beta chains follows, all from one sample in a study of blood T cell repertoires in COVID-19. The assay was immunoSEQ multiplex PCR, and TCRdb's table has in-frame clones only and misses some. The sample holds roughly 56,000 clones, 89% seen once. What was sequenced was peripheral blood. Every receptor here comes from a human donor in a cohort sampled during active COVID-19. Both conserved end residues are part of each CDR3.

TRBJ2-7,TRBV7-9,CASSFGGPSEQYF
TRBJ2-7,TRBV5-1,CASSSGGGYEQYF
TRBJ2-2,TRBV19,CASRTDQPGTGELFF
TRBJ2-1,TRBV7-2,CASSLDWGGSSYNEQFF
TRBJ1-5,TRBV6-2/TRBV6-3,CASSISSGARRTGQPQHF
TRBJ2-1,TRBV4-3,CASSRTGTGNNEQFF
TRBJ1-1,TRBV19,CASSEMVNTEAFF
TRBJ2-1,TRBV7-9,CASSLVRPGRGDEQFF
TRBJ2-2,TRBV4-1,CASSQESGGELFF
TRBJ1-1,TRBV20-1,CSASDGQGLLGGTEAFF
TRBJ1-2,TRBV6-6,CASSYAAGTNYGYTF
TRBJ2-7,TRBV2,CASSAYSGTAKQYF
TRBJ1-5,TRBV7-9,CASSLRQGAHQPQHF
TRBJ2-5,TRBV21-1,CASSKRKSAGETQYF
TRBJ1-4,TRBV5-4,CASSLEGGTNEKLFF
TRBJ1-2,TRBV5-1,CASSLDREIGGYTF
TRBJ1-2,TRBV7-2,CASSLSQGAYGYTF
TRBJ2-1,TRBV14,CASSQGAGWHEQFF
TRBJ1-5,TRBV12-5,CASGTRRDSNYSNQPQHF
TRBJ2-7,TRBV27,CASSRTGGYEQYF
TRBJ2-5,TRBV6-5,CASSLGQGETQYF